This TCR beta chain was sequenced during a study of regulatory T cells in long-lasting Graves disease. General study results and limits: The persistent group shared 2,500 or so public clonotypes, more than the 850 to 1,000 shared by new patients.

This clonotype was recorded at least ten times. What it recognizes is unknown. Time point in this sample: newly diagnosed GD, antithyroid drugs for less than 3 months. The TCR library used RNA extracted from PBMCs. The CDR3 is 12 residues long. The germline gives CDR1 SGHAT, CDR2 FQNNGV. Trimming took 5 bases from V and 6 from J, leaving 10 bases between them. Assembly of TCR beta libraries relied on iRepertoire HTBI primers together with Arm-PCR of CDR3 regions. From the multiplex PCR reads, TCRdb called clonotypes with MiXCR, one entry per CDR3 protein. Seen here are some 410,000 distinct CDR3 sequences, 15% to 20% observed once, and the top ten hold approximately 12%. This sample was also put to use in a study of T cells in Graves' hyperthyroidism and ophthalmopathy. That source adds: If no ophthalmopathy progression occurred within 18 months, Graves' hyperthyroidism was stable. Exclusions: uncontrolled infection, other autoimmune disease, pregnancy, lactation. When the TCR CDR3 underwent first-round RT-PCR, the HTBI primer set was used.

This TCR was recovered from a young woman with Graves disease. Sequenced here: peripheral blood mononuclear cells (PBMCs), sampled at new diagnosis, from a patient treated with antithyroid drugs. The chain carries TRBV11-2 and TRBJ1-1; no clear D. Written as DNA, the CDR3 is TGTGCCAGCAGCGGACGTTTCCCTGAAGCTTTCTTT. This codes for CASSGRFPEAFF.